These 29 T cell receptor beta chains were all obtained from the same sample, sequenced in a study of CD8 T cells in ankylosing spondylitis. Notes on the study in general: Made up of fewer than ten highly homologous variants, a TCR beta motif appeared characteristic of ankylosing spondylitis blood.

One entry per CDR3 protein results from TCRdb running MiXCR on the 5' RACE reads. The sample lists 500,000 or so distinct CDR3 sequences; about 5.7% were seen once. These receptors lack a known antigen. Sample: blood, either unsorted or a sorted T cell fraction (not recorded which). Receptors were obtained from a male donor with ankylosing spondylitis.

The table lists this clonotype with many counts. This chain uses TRBV29-1 with TRBJ2-7, with unresolved D. V shed 4 bases and J shed 0 bases, with 10 bases lying between them. This CDR3 is 13 amino acids long. Per germline, CDR1 SQVTM and CDR2 ANQGSEA. The CDR3 reads CSVAAGNSYEQYF. CDR3 sequence (DNA): TGCAGCGTTGCGGCTGGGAACTCCTACGAGCAGTACTTC.

In this sample, this clonotype turned up many times. The V and J genes are TRBV10-3 and TRBJ1-1; no reliable D call. The V and J ends lost 6 bases and 0 bases respectively, with 11 bases between them. Germline-derived CDR1 and CDR2 are ENHRY and SYGVKD. The CDR3 loop spans 14 amino acids. CDR3 residues: CAIRRREMNTEAFF. In DNA, the CDR3 is TGTGCCATCAGGCGACGGGAAATGAACACTGAAGCTTTCTTT.

This clonotype was counted many times. CDR3 nucleotide sequence: TGCGCCAGCAGCTGGGCAGGGGGCCGAGATGGCTACACCTTC. Amino acid sequence: CASSWAGGRDGYTF. The chain employs TRBV5-1 and TRBJ1-2; TRBD1 aligns across 8 bases. Germline V gene data show CDR1 as SGHRS and CDR2 as YFSETQ. V dropped 3 bases and J dropped 6; count of bases not matched to a gene: 7. The CDR3 has 14 residues.

Points on this clonotype: A single base separates this from a much larger clone, so it may be a read error. V usage is TRBV20-1 and J usage is TRBJ2-1, with 8 nucleotides matching TRBD2. The CDR3 is 14 residues long. V lost 4 bases, J lost 4 bases, and 6 bases stayed unmatched. Germline V gives CDR1 DFQATT, CDR2 SNEGSKA (reference sequence). The chain's CDR3 is CSAKSGSNYNEQFF. Here the CDR3 DNA reads TGCAGTGCTAAAAGCGGGAGCAATTACAATGAGCAGTTCTTC.

This clonotype was seen at least ten times. V gene TRBV7-8 combines with J gene TRBJ1-1; tentatively, D is TRBD1 (6 bases). Germline V gene lookup returns CDR1 SGHVS and CDR2 FQNEAQ. This CDR3 spans 15 amino acids. Trimming took 2 bases from V and 5 from J, leaving 15 bases between them. As DNA, the CDR3 is TGTGCCAGCAGCTTAAGGGGGTGGCAAGGGACTGAAGCTTTCTTT. Amino acid sequence: CASSLRGWQGTEAFF. The complete variable domain, with remaining parts taken from reference TRBV7-8 and TRBJ1-1, reads GAGVSQSPRYKVAKRGQDVALRCDPISGHVSLFWYQQALGQGPEFLTYFQNEAQLDKSGLPSDRFFAERPEGSVSTLKIQRTQQEDSAVYLCASSLRGWQGTEAFFGQGTRLTVV.

This clonotype was recorded at least ten times. This chain links TRBV29-1 with TRBJ1-1; no reliable D call. Trimming pared 6 bases from V and 0 bases from J, leaving 11 bases between. Germline V CDR1 and CDR2: SQVTM, ANQGSEA. The CDR3 is made up of 13 amino acids. CDR3 DNA sequence: TGCAGCGTGGAGCCGGTAATGAACACTGAAGCTTTCTTT. Its translation: CSVEPVMNTEAFF.

This clonotype was found many times. The V gene is TRBV12-3 or TRBV12-4, the J gene TRBJ1-5; D is perhaps TRBD1 (5 bases). The germline V and J ends were trimmed by 2 bases and 0 bases, with 8 bases remaining between them. The CDR3 covers 15 residues. CDR3 DNA sequence: TGTGCCAGCAGTTTAACAGGTTATAGCAATCAGCCCCAGCATTTT. The encoded protein is CASSLTGYSNQPQHF.

The table lists this clonotype with many counts. The V gene is TRBV29-1, the J gene TRBJ1-5; D unresolved. The V end lost 7 bases, the J end lost 0 bases, and 13 bases lay between the germline ends. Germline-derived CDR1 and CDR2 are SQVTM and ANQGSEA. The CDR3 extends over 14 amino acids. The DNA of the CDR3 is TGCAGCGACGTCCCCATTTATAGCAATCAGCCCCAGCATTTT. It translates to CSDVPIYSNQPQHF. Full variable domain (outside the CDR3, taken from reference TRBV29-1 and TRBJ1-5): SAVISQKPSRDICQRGTSLTIQCQVDSQVTMMFWYRQQPGQSLTLIATANQGSEATYESGFVIDKFPISRPNLTFSTLTVSNMSPEDSSIYLCSDVPIYSNQPQHFGDGTRLSIL.

This clonotype was picked up a small number of times. CDR3 residues: CASARESDTGELFF. In DNA form, the CDR3 reads TGCGCCAGCGCTCGGGAGTCGGACACCGGGGAGCTGTTTTTT. V usage is TRBV4-3 and J usage is TRBJ2-2, with D maybe TRBD2 (6 bases). Germline values: CDR1 LGHNA, CDR2 YSLEER. V shed 8 bases and J shed 3 bases, with 13 bases lying between them. This CDR3 has 14 residues.

This clonotype was found many times. The chain has TRBV24-1 and TRBJ2-7; no definite D call. Germline V gives CDR1 KGHDR, CDR2 SFDVKD. The length of the CDR3 is 12 residues. Trimming shortened V by 4 bases and J by 2 bases, and 5 bases separated the two germline ends. CDR3 coding DNA: TGTGCCACCAGTGACCGAACCTACGAGCAGTACTTC. It codes for CATSDRTYEQYF.

This clonotype was detected many times. The genes are TRBV7-2 and TRBJ2-7; maybe TRBD1 (5 bases). The germline CDR1 and CDR2 sequences are SGHTA and FQGNSA. The CDR3 runs 14 residues. The V end was cut by 1 base, the J end by 6 bases, with 13 bases between. CDR3 in DNA: TGTGCCAGCAGCTTAGAGGTACCCACAGGCGAGCAGTACTTC. Amino acid sequence: CASSLEVPTGEQYF.

This clonotype was recorded many times. This chain uses TRBV7-2 with TRBJ2-3, with D tentatively TRBD1 or TRBD2 (5 bases each). CDR1 and CDR2 (germline): SGHTA, FQGNSA. Trimming shortened V by 3 bases and J by 4 bases, and 14 bases separated the two germline ends. CDR3 length equals 15 residues. The CDR3 coding sequence is TGTGCCAGCAGCTTGTTGGCAGGGAGCGCAGATACGCAGTATTTT. Its protein product is CASSLLAGSADTQYF.

This clonotype was seen at least ten times. The chain carries TRBV28 and TRBJ1-1; D uncertain. V lost 6 bases, J lost 3 bases, and 17 bases lay in between. Germline V gives CDR1 MDHEN, CDR2 SYDVKM. The CDR3 spans 15 residues. The CDR3 protein is CASSNGRRRDTEAFF. CDR3 in DNA: TGTGCCAGCAGCAACGGACGGAGGAGGGACACTGAAGCTTTCTTT.

V gene TRBV20-1 combines with J gene TRBJ2-1, with D perhaps TRBD2 (7 bases). V gave up 1 base and J gave up 4 bases, with 14 bases separating them. CDR3 length: 15 amino acids. Germline values: CDR1 DFQATT, CDR2 SNEGSKA (reference sequence). Here the CDR3 DNA reads TGCAGTGCTAGAGGGGGGGGGCCGTATTACAATGAGCAGTTCTTC. It translates to CSARGGGPYYNEQFF.

Many counts were recorded for this clonotype. The V and J genes are TRBV20-1 and TRBJ1-5; D ambiguous. Germline V gene sequence: CDR1 DFQATT, CDR2 SNEGSKA (reference sequence). The CDR3 runs 17 residues. V was clipped by 0 bases and J by 3 bases, with 18 bases between them. This CDR3 is CSARDRVGSRHNQPQHF. CDR3 in DNA: TGCAGTGCTAGAGATAGAGTCGGCAGCCGACACAATCAGCCCCAGCATTTT.

This clonotype was observed at least ten times. V and J are TRBV20-1 and TRBJ2-1, with D perhaps TRBD1 or TRBD2 (5 bases each). CDR3 length: 13 residues. The V gene lost 5 bases and the J gene lost 3 bases, with 11 bases spanning the gap. Germline V gene data show CDR1 as DFQATT and CDR2 as SNEGSKA (reference sequence). CDR3 amino acids: CSAGRDSYNEQFF. The CDR3 DNA is TGCAGTGCTGGGAGAGACAGCTACAATGAGCAGTTCTTC.

The sample holds a few counts of this clonotype. The chain carries TRBV28 and TRBJ2-1; D is perhaps TRBD2 (5 bases). Trimming removed 6 bases from V and 1 base from J, with 10 bases in between. CDR1 and CDR2 from the germline V gene are MDHEN and SYDVKM. The length of the CDR3 is 14 residues. The CDR3 is CASRTGDSYNEQFF. For the CDR3, the DNA is TGTGCCAGCAGAACCGGGGATTCCTACAATGAGCAGTTCTTC.

A few counts support this clonotype. The chain carries TRBV7-2 and TRBJ2-5; 9 bases line up with TRBD2. Germline assignment: CDR1 SGHTA and CDR2 FQGNSA. The ends lost 1 base at V and 3 bases at J; junction bases unmatched: 6. The CDR3 sequence is 16 residues long. The CDR3 nucleotides are TGTGCCAGCAGCTTAGGCGGGGGGGTTGCGAAAGAGACCCAGTACTTC. This encodes CASSLGGGVAKETQYF.

This clonotype was seen at least ten times. The CDR3 bases are TGTGCCAGCAGAACTAGCGGGAGAGGTCAGTTCTTC. Encoded protein: CASRTSGRGQFF. The V and J genes are TRBV6-5 and TRBJ2-1; TRBD2 matches 11 bases. CDR1 and CDR2 (germline): MNHEY, SVGAGI. V shed 6 bases and J 13 bases; nucleotides not matched to a gene: 5. The CDR3 runs 12 residues.

The V call is TRBV6-6, the J call TRBJ1-2; D unresolved. The CDR3 extends over 13 amino acids. In germline, CDR1 is MNHNY, CDR2 SVGAGI (reference sequence). V was trimmed by 5 bases and J by 4 bases, leaving 11 bases between them. CDR3: CASSVEGVYGYTF. CDR3 coding DNA: TGTGCCAGCAGTGTGGAGGGTGTCTATGGCTACACCTTC.

Only a few counts were recorded for this clonotype. The genes are TRBV7-8 and TRBJ2-5; 7 bases agree with TRBD1. The CDR3 is 16 amino acids. V was pared by 5 bases and J by 1 base, with 10 bases of the junction left unmatched. Looked up from germline, CDR1 is SGHVS and CDR2 is FQNEAQ. CDR3 DNA: TGTGCCAGCAGCATGGAGCAGGGACAGATCCAAGAGACCCAGTACTTC. Protein sequence: CASSMEQGQIQETQYF.

Ten or more counts support this clonotype. The chain employs TRBV12-3 or TRBV12-4 and TRBJ1-2; D is undetermined. The CDR3 is made up of 13 amino acids. V lost 5 bases to trimming and J lost 8 bases, with 15 bases between them. The CDR3 is CASSPTGEGGYTF. Written as DNA, the CDR3 is TGTGCCAGCAGTCCCACCGGAGAAGGGGGCTACACCTTC.

The table lists this clonotype with many counts. CDR3 sequence: CSARVAGRRNEQFF. CDR3 sequence (DNA): TGCAGTGCTAGAGTCGCGGGGCGGCGAAATGAGCAGTTCTTC. The genes are TRBV20-1 and TRBJ2-1; TRBD2 might be the D (6 bases). CDR3 length: 14 residues. The V gene lost 1 base and the J gene lost 7 bases, with 14 bases spanning the gap. The germline CDR1 and CDR2 sequences are DFQATT and SNEGSKA (reference sequence).

In its sample, this clonotype was seen many times. The chain combines TRBV28 with TRBJ2-5; TRBD1 or TRBD2 may be the D gene (5 bases each). V shed 8 bases and J shed 5 bases, with 15 bases lying between them. This CDR3 contains 13 residues. The V gene's germline CDR1 is MDHEN and CDR2 SYDVKM. CDR3 sequence: CASAGTGGETQYF. CDR3 in DNA: TGTGCCAGCGCAGGGACGGGCGGCGAGACCCAGTACTTC.

This clonotype was seen repeatedly, ten times or more. V and J are TRBV4-3 and TRBJ2-3; D is ambiguous. Germline assignment: CDR1 LGHNA and CDR2 YSLEER. The germline V and J ends were trimmed by 0 bases and 1 base, with 11 bases remaining between them. This CDR3 is built from 16 residues. In nucleotides, the CDR3 is TGCGCCAGCAGCCAAGATCGAGCGTGGGGCACAGATACGCAGTATTTT. Protein product: CASSQDRAWGTDTQYF.

This clonotype was observed many times. The V and J genes are TRBV6-2 or TRBV6-3 and TRBJ2-7; 8 bases are shared with TRBD2. The germline gives CDR1 MNHEY, CDR2 SVGEGT. The CDR3 totals 11 residues. V was pared by 8 bases and J by 4 bases, with 1 base of the junction left unmatched. The CDR3 nucleotides are TGTGCCAGCGGGACTAGATACGAGCAGTACTTC. Protein product: CASGTRYEQYF.

The rearrangement joins TRBV28 to TRBJ2-4; D unclear. CDR3 length: 13 residues. CDR1 is MDHEN and CDR2 is SYDVKM in the germline V gene. Trimming removed 8 bases at V and 7 bases at J, with 15 bases between. CDR3 nucleotides: TGTGCCAGCTTTAGCCCCCGAGGTAACATTCAGTACTTC. It is translated as CASFSPRGNIQYF.

The table lists this clonotype with many counts. This rearrangement joins TRBV6-5 to TRBJ1-3; no clear D gene. V lost 0 bases and J 1 base, leaving 4 bases between the germline ends. This CDR3 has 14 amino acids. CDR1 MNHEY and CDR2 SVGAGI come from the germline V gene. CDR3 DNA sequence: TGTGCCAGCAGTTACTCATATTCTGGAAACACCATATATTTT. The encoded protein is CASSYSYSGNTIYF.

The chain joins TRBV5-6 to TRBJ2-1; the D gene is possibly TRBD2 (5 bases). Trimming removed 7 bases from V and 12 bases from J, with 23 bases in between. Germline CDR1 SGHDT, CDR2 YYEEEE. The CDR3 runs to 14 residues. The DNA of the CDR3 is TGTGCCAGCTACCGTGGGCAGGAGGATTCGGGGCAGTTCTTC. Its protein product is CASYRGQEDSGQFF. The full variable domain, with the rest looked up from reference TRBV5-6 and TRBJ2-1, is DAGVTQSPTHLIKTRGQQVTLRCSPKSGHDTVSWYQQALGQGPQFIFQYYEEEERQRGNFPDRFSGHQFPNYSSELNVNALLLGDSALYLCASYRGQEDSGQFFGPGTRLTVL.